This entry lists 10 T cell receptor beta chains sequenced from one sample in a study of T-cell memory formation after mild COVID-19. TCRdb re-analysed the 5' RACE reads in MiXCR, keeping a single row per CDR3 protein. In the table there are some 65,000 distinct CDR3 sequences, 16% of which are singletons. The sequenced sample consisted of PBMCs or a T cell subset sorted from them (not recorded which). Source of these receptors: an adult woman who had mild COVID-19 (a few samples of this study predate the infection). Cell type and time point are not known.

This clonotype was detected a few times. The rearrangement links TRBV4-3 to TRBJ2-7; tentatively, D is TRBD1 or TRBD2 (6 bases each). The germline V gene has CDR1 LGHNA and CDR2 YSLEER. This CDR3 region has 15 residues. V dropped 4 bases and J dropped 3 bases, with 16 bases sitting between them. CDR3 residues: CASSPAGTRGYEQYF. The CDR3 region has the DNA TGCGCCAGCAGCCCTGCGGGGACCAGGGGCTACGAGCAGTACTTC.

Only a few counts were recorded for this clonotype. The rearrangement links TRBV2 to TRBJ2-7, with 7 bases fitting TRBD2. CDR3 length: 15 amino acids. Germline V CDR1 and CDR2: SNHLY, FYNNEI. V was clipped by 3 bases and J by 2 bases; unmatched bases: 7. CDR3 coding DNA: TGTGCCAGCAGTGATACTAGCGTGGGCACCTACGAGCAGTACTTC. Its protein is CASSDTSVGTYEQYF. The variable domain in full, with the rest retrieved from reference TRBV2 and TRBJ2-7, is EPEVTQTPSHQVTQMGQEVILRCVPISNHLYFYWYRQILGQKVEFLVSFYNNEISEKSEIFDDQFSVERPDGSNFTLKIRSTKLEDSAMYFCASSDTSVGTYEQYFGPGTRLTVT.

The chain couples TRBV6-5 to TRBJ2-5; D not resolved. The germline V and J ends were trimmed by 5 bases and 0 bases, with 10 bases remaining between them. The CDR3 is 14 residues long. Per the germline V gene, CDR1 is MNHEY and CDR2 is SVGAGI. This chain's CDR3 is CASSARLDQETQYF. The CDR3 nucleotides read TGTGCCAGCAGTGCGAGACTTGACCAAGAGACCCAGTACTTC.

The V call is TRBV7-3, the J call TRBJ2-1; possibly TRBD2 for D (6 bases). The CDR3 has 16 residues. V lost 1 base to trimming and J lost 2 bases, with 12 bases between them. Germline V gene data show CDR1 as SGHTA and CDR2 as FQGTGA. CDR3 sequence (DNA): TGTGCCAGCAGCTTAATTTTAGCGGACGCCTACAATGAGCAGTTCTTC. As protein: CASSLILADAYNEQFF.

The V call is TRBV20-1, the J call TRBJ2-5; D possibly corresponds to TRBD2 (7 bases). The CDR3 covers 15 residues. Per germline, CDR1 DFQATT and CDR2 SNEGSKA (reference sequence). Trimming pared 6 bases from V and 5 bases from J, leaving 22 bases between. The CDR3 protein is CSAGMYGGPRETQYF. CDR3 DNA sequence: TGCAGTGCCGGAATGTACGGGGGGCCCCGGGAGACCCAGTACTTC.

This clonotype was found a few times. This chain joins TRBV11-3 and TRBJ1-1, with D possibly TRBD1 on 6 matching bases. The germline V gene has CDR1 SGHNT and CDR2 YENEEA. With 0 bases removed from V and 6 bases from J, the gap between germline ends came to 14 bases. The CDR3 extends over 15 amino acids. CDR3 nucleotides: TGTGCCAGCAGCTTAGATCGGGCGGGGGCCGCTGAAGCTTTCTTT. Translating gives CASSLDRAGAAEAFF.

The chain employs TRBV29-1 and TRBJ2-4; D is possibly TRBD2 (8 bases). V dropped 3 bases and J dropped 1 base, with 22 bases sitting between them. The CDR3 consists of 18 residues. CDR1 SQVTM and CDR2 ANQGSEA come from the germline V gene. The CDR3 region has the DNA TGCAGCGTTGACGGGGGACTAGGGGGCAGAATGGCCAAAAACATTCAGTACTTC. Its translation: CSVDGGLGGRMAKNIQYF.

The chain has TRBV7-3 and TRBJ2-7; 8 nucleotides line up with TRBD2. Germline V lookup: CDR1 SGHTA, CDR2 FQGTGA. The length of the CDR3 is 15 residues. Trimming removed 2 bases from V and 0 bases from J; junction bases left unmatched: 3. CDR3 sequence reads: CASSLGAGGSYEQYF. CDR3 nucleotide sequence: TGTGCCAGCAGCTTAGGGGCGGGGGGCTCCTACGAGCAGTACTTC.

The chain links TRBV7-9 to TRBJ2-7; no clear D gene. CDR1 is SEHNR and CDR2 is FQNEAQ in the germline V gene (reference sequence). V lost 5 bases and J lost 5, with 19 bases in between. The CDR3 is made up of 15 amino acids. For the CDR3, the DNA is TGTGCCAGCAGCCCCCCCCGGAGTGGCGGCAACGAGCAGTACTTC. Translating it yields CASSPPRSGGNEQYF.

There are a few counts of this clonotype. The J gene is TRBJ1-6, the V gene TRBV12-3 or TRBV12-4; 8 bases match TRBD1. The CDR3 extends over 19 amino acids. The trim removed 5 bases at V and 2 bases at J, leaving 14 bases unmatched. DNA of the CDR3: TGTGCCAGCAGTATTCAGGGGGCTCTGGGGTTGACCTATAATTCACCCCTCCACTTT. This codes for CASSIQGALGLTYNSPLHF.